This T cell receptor (beta chain) derives from a study of T cells in Graves' hyperthyroidism and ophthalmopathy. Amplification of TCR beta CDR3 regions used RNA as the template. Initially, a first-round RT-PCR of the TCR CDR3 employed the HTBI primer set. TCRdb used MiXCR to reprocess the multiplex PCR reads, holding one entry per CDR3 protein. The top ten clones hold approximately 20% of a sample with 150,000 or so distinct CDR3 sequences, over 8% of them seen once. It was at first hyperthyroidism diagnosis, before any ophthalmopathy symptoms, that the blood sample was taken. This clonotype was recorded at least ten times. The specimen was blood. This sequence was found in a young woman with Graves' hyperthyroidism that later progressed to Graves' ophthalmopathy.

CDR3 sequence reads: CASSYSLGPGQGNPSSYNEQFF. The DNA for the CDR3 is TGTGCCAGCAGTTACTCGTTGGGTCCCGGGCAGGGGAACCCCAGCTCCTACAATGAGCAGTTCTTC. The chain is built from TRBV6-5 and TRBJ2-1; D is possibly TRBD1 (6 bases). Germline CDR1 MNHEY, CDR2 SVGAGI. The CDR3 consists of 22 residues. V gave up 0 bases and J gave up 0 bases, with 27 bases separating them.